This TCR beta chain was documented in a study of cytomegalovirus exposure and HLA in healthy donors. Clones were sequenced by immunoSEQ multiplex PCR, and TCRdb holds only the in-frame ones, with some missing. The sample lists some 260,000 clones, roughly 90% seen once, with around 12% in the top ten. About this clone itself: The antigen is unknown.

This CDR3 is 15 amino acids long. Trimming pared 2 bases from V and 8 bases from J, leaving 19 bases between. Germline CDR1 GTSNPN, CDR2 SVGIG (reference sequence). Study results and limitations: Most TCR sequences were uncommon, yet certain public TCRs appeared in many donors.

Sequences were obtained from PBMCs. This chain joins TRBV30 and TRBJ2-1, with D possibly being TRBD2 (6 bases). This TCR was recovered from a man younger than 35 in good health and CMV-seropositive. CDR3 in amino acids: CAWSKEAGWFDEQFF. The CDR3 DNA reads as TGTGCCTGGAGTAAGGAAGCGGGTTGGTTCGATGAGCAGTTCTTC.